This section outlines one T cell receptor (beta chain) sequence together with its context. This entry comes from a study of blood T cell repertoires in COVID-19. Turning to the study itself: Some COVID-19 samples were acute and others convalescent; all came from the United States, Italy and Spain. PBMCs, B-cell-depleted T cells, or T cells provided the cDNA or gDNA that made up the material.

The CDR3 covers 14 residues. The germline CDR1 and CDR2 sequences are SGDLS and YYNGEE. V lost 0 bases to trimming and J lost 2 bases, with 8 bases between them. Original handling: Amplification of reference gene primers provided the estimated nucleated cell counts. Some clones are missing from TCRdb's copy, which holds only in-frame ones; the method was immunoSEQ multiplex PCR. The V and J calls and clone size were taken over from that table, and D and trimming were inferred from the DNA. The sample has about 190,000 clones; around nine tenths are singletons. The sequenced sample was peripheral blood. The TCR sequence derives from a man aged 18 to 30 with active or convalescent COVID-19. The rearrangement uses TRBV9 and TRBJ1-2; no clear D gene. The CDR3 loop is CASSVGGLNYGYTF. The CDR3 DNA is TGTGCCAGCAGCGTAGGCGGACTCAACTATGGCTACACCTTC.